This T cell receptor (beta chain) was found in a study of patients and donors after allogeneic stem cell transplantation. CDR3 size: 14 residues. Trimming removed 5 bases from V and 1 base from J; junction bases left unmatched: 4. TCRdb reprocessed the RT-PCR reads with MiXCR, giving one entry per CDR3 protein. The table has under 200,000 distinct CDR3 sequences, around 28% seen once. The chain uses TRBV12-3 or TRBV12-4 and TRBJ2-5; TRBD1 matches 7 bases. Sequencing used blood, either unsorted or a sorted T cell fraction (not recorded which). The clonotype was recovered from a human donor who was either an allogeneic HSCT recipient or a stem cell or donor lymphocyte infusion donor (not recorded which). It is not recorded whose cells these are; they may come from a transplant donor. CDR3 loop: CASSEGAFQETQYF. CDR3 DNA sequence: TGTGCCAGCAGTGAGGGGGCCTTCCAAGAGACCCAGTACTTC.